Given below is one T cell receptor beta chain in context. Method: immunoSEQ multiplex PCR; TCRdb's copy keeps in-frame clones and lacks some. Here the sample spans around 730,000 clones, 75% to 90% being singletons. The germline V gene has CDR1 SGDLS and CDR2 YYNGEE. The CDR3 is 21 residues long. V lost 3 bases, J lost 3 bases, and 25 bases stayed unmatched. The data were obtained in a study of shared T cell receptors in the human thymus. These sequences were also reported in another study, on human thymus T cells. That report adds: Among the donors, all were healthy Finnish infants having corrective surgery for congenital heart defects. Resections from corrective heart surgery supplied the thymus tissue. It looked as if thymic and blood repertoires used V and J genes in a biased way. Unrelated individuals had highly overlapping thymic repertoires, as reported in related research.

This chain uses TRBV9 with TRBJ2-7, with 9 bases fitting TRBD1. The source material was thymocytes. This sequence was found in a girl under three years old with a congenital heart defect. CDR3 region: CASSAHIPMIRTGEVGYEQYF. Written as DNA, the CDR3 is TGTGCCAGCAGCGCCCACATACCGATGATCCGGACAGGGGAGGTGGGCTACGAGCAGTACTTC. The whole variable domain, remainder taken from reference TRBV9 and TRBJ2-7, is DSGVTQTPKHLITATGQRVTLRCSPRSGDLSVYWYQQSLDQGLQFLIQYYNGEERAKGNILERFSAQQFPDLHSELNLSSLELGDSALYFCASSAHIPMIRTGEVGYEQYFGPGTRLTVT.